The 15 T cell receptor beta chains reported below all come from one sample, sequenced in a study of blood T cells in healthy people across ages. With a J-beta primer mix and a sample-barcoded 5' primer, a second PCR ran about 6 to 11 cycles. TCRdb itself ran the 5' RACE reads through MiXCR, one entry per CDR3 protein. The data contain 1.5 million to 2 million distinct CDR3 sequences, approximately 39% of them singletons. The sample consisted of blood. The receptors shown here come from a human donor in good health.

This chain joins TRBV24-1 and TRBJ2-7, with 9 bases aligning to TRBD1. The CDR3 consists of 16 residues. Germline V gene sequence: CDR1 KGHDR, CDR2 SFDVKD. Unmatched junction bases numbered 8, after V lost 2 bases and J lost 4 bases. The CDR3 loop is CATSDSMDRGDYEQYF. Here the CDR3 DNA reads TGTGCCACCAGTGATTCCATGGACAGGGGCGATTACGAGCAGTACTTC.

This chain joins TRBV5-1 and TRBJ2-7; perhaps TRBD1 as D (5 bases). This CDR3 spans 13 amino acids. Trimming left V 0 bases short and J 7 bases short, with 11 bases between. Germline V CDR1 and CDR2: SGHRS, YFSETQ. This CDR3 reads CASSLVRDWEQYF. CDR3 bases: TGCGCCAGCAGCTTGGTCAGGGATTGGGAGCAGTACTTC.

This rearrangement joins TRBV4-3 to TRBJ2-7, with 9 nucleotides matching TRBD1. The V gene end was trimmed by 2 bases and the J gene end by 3 bases; junction bases not matched to a gene: 2. Per the germline V gene, CDR1 is LGHNA and CDR2 is YSLEER. This CDR3 comprises 14 residues. The CDR3 protein is CASSQLTGGYEQYF. The CDR3 DNA follows: TGCGCCAGCAGCCAATTGACAGGGGGCTACGAGCAGTACTTC.

In nucleotides, the CDR3 is TGTGCCAGCAGCCAAGATGGGGGGCTAGGGAGCAATCAGCCCCAGCATTTT. Translated: CASSQDGGLGSNQPQHF. V and J are TRBV3-1 and TRBJ1-5, with a possible D match to TRBD1 (6 bases). CDR1 is LGHDT, CDR2 YNNKEL, per germline (reference sequence). The ends were cut back, 0 bases at V and 1 base at J, with 13 bases in the middle. The CDR3 loop spans 17 amino acids. The full variable domain, rest sourced from reference TRBV3-1 and TRBJ1-5, is DTAVSQTPKYLVTQMGNDKSIKCEQNLGHDTMYWYKQDSKKFLKIMFSYNNKELIINETVPNRFSPKSPDKAHLNLHINSLELGDSAVYFCASSQDGGLGSNQPQHFGDGTRLSIL.

The chain carries TRBV12-3 or TRBV12-4 and TRBJ1-2, with D perhaps TRBD1 (6 bases). V shed 3 bases and J shed 4 bases, with 18 bases lying between them. The CDR3 length is 16 residues. The CDR3: CASSFFFGQLGYGYTF. CDR3 DNA sequence: TGTGCCAGCAGTTTTTTCTTCGGACAGCTAGGCTATGGCTACACCTTC.

This clonotype was detected a few times. The chain employs TRBV4-2 and TRBJ2-1; 14 bases align to TRBD2. Trimming removed 3 bases from V and 9 bases from J; junction bases left unmatched: 13. CDR1 LGHNA and CDR2 YNFKEQ come from the germline V gene. The length of the CDR3 is 18 residues. The CDR3 spells CASSQATKGLAGAGEQFF. The CDR3 DNA sequence: TGTGCCAGCAGCCAGGCTACAAAGGGACTAGCGGGGGCTGGTGAGCAGTTCTTC.

In this sample, this clonotype turned up a few times. This chain links TRBV29-1 with TRBJ2-5; TRBD2 matches 12 bases. With V trimmed by 5 bases and J by 5 bases, 6 bases remained unmatched. Germline V gene lookup returns CDR1 SQVTM and CDR2 ANQGSEA. This CDR3 region has 14 residues. The CDR3 nucleotides read TGCAGCGTTACCCGAGGGACTAGCGGGGAGACCCAGTACTTC. It yields the protein CSVTRGTSGETQYF.

As regards this clonotype: At one end, the junction sequence differs from germline, possibly due to a read error. For the CDR3, the DNA is TGTGCCAGCAGTTACTCTTGGGACATGACGTACGAACAGTACTTC. Translated, it gives CASSYSWDMTYEQYF. The chain is built from TRBV6-5 and TRBJ2-7; D is perhaps TRBD1 (6 bases). The length of the CDR3 is 15 residues. Germline V gene sequence: CDR1 MNHEY, CDR2 SVGAGI.

In this sample, this clonotype turned up a few times. The chain couples TRBV6-2 or TRBV6-3 to TRBJ2-3; 8 bases are a match to TRBD2. Per germline, CDR1 MNHEY and CDR2 SVGEGT. Unmatched junction bases numbered 16, after V lost 0 bases and J lost 5 bases. This CDR3 is 19 amino acids long. The CDR3 DNA follows: TGTGCCAGCAGTTACTCCAACCCGGGACTAGTCGCCCTCGGAGATACGCAGTATTTT. Its translation is CASSYSNPGLVALGDTQYF.

This clonotype was seen more than once but under ten times. The chain employs TRBV27 and TRBJ1-2, with 8 positions matching TRBD1. The V gene's germline CDR1 is MNHEY and CDR2 SMNVEV (reference sequence). Trimming cost V 4 bases and J 4 bases; bases outside gene matches: 8. CDR3 length equals 15 residues. The CDR3 region has the DNA TGTGCCAGCAGTTGGTTTCAGGGGGCGGCCTATGGCTACACCTTC. Amino acid sequence: CASSWFQGAAYGYTF.

The gene calls are TRBV6-2 or TRBV6-3 and TRBJ1-5, with a weak D call TRBD1 (5 bases). Deletions cut 8 bases from V and 3 bases from J, with 11 bases between. This CDR3 is built from 13 residues. From germline, CDR1 is MNHEY and CDR2 SVGEGT. The CDR3 loop is CASGRDLNQPQHF. Here the CDR3 DNA reads TGTGCCAGCGGCAGGGACCTCAATCAGCCCCAGCATTTT.

This clonotype was observed many times. This rearrangement joins TRBV29-1 to TRBJ2-7; D not resolved. The CDR3 is made up of 13 amino acids. Trimming took 4 bases from V and 3 from J, leaving 13 bases between them. Germline CDR1 is SQVTM and CDR2 is ANQGSEA. In DNA, the CDR3 is TGCAGCGTTGCCCCTAACCTTGACTACGAGCAGTACTTC. Translation: CSVAPNLDYEQYF.

This clonotype was picked up a small number of times. The chain carries TRBV11-2 and TRBJ1-3; D remains unclear. This CDR3 region has 16 residues. Germline V CDR1 and CDR2: SGHAT, FQNNGV. The ends were cut back, 2 bases at V and 0 bases at J, with 11 bases in the middle. CDR3 region: CASSLRRGLSGNTIYF. DNA of the CDR3: TGTGCCAGCAGCTTACGGAGAGGCCTCTCTGGAAACACCATATATTTT.

As concerns this clonotype: A much larger clone lies a single base off, so this may be a read error. In this CDR3 the conserved last residue, phenylalanine or tryptophan, is missing, so a read error is likely. V and J are TRBV20-1 and TRBJ1-6; D uncertain. The CDR3 has 16 residues. Deletions cut 1 base from V and 5 bases from J, with 15 bases between. CDR1 DFQATT and CDR2 SNEGSKA come from the germline V gene (reference sequence). This CDR3 is CSARGFPGSDNSPLHV. The DNA for the CDR3 is TGCAGTGCTAGAGGCTTCCCCGGGTCCGATAATTCACCCCTCCACGTT.

This clonotype was detected only a few times. The rearrangement uses TRBV20-1 and TRBJ2-7, with a possible D match to TRBD1 (6 bases). In germline, CDR1 is DFQATT, CDR2 SNEGSKA (reference sequence). CDR3 length: 14 residues. Trimming took off 5 bases at V and 3 bases at J, with 17 bases between the two ends. CDR3 protein: CSAYRTVSGYEQYF. Written as DNA, the CDR3 is TGCAGTGCTTATAGGACAGTATCTGGCTACGAGCAGTACTTC.